These 2 T cell receptor beta chains were all obtained from the same sample, sequenced in a study of blood T cell repertoires in COVID-19 (dated by TCRdb to between 2020 and 2021). Library construction relied on the immunoSEQ multiplex PCR assay. TCRdb obtained this table from immuneACCESS and retained in-frame rearrangements with V and J assigned. These tables miss some clones; where compared with another copy, unresolved V genes account for less than half of the shortfall, and the remainder is unexplained. The sample contains about 380,000 clones, approximately 77% of them found a single time. More than 0.95% of the sample is in the top ten clones. The specimen was peripheral blood. These receptor sequences come from a human donor with acute or convalescent COVID-19. The donor label of this sample is uncertain.

This chain joins TRBV19 and TRBJ1-1; 7 nucleotides line up with TRBD1. The V gene's germline CDR1 is LNHDA and CDR2 SQIVND (reference sequence). CDR3 length: 14 amino acids. V shed 1 base, J shed 7 bases, and the junction held 6 bases outside the gene matches. The CDR3 here is CASSIGQGVREAFF. The CDR3 DNA reads as TGTGCCAGTAGTATAGGACAGGGCGTCCGTGAAGCTTTCTTT.

This chain joins TRBV2 and TRBJ2-5; 14 positions match TRBD2. The CDR3 covers 16 residues. The germline CDR1 and CDR2 sequences are SNHLY and FYNNEI. V shed 8 bases and J 5 bases; nucleotides not matched to a gene: 10. CDR3: CASSERLAGGLETQYF. In DNA, the CDR3 is TGTGCCAGCTCCGAGAGACTAGCGGGGGGGTTGGAGACCCAGTACTTC. The complete variable domain, with remaining parts taken from reference TRBV2 and TRBJ2-5, reads EPEVTQTPSHQVTQMGQEVILRCVPISNHLYFYWYRQILGQKVEFLVSFYNNEISEKSEIFDDQFSVERPDGSNFTLKIRSTKLEDSAMYFCASSERLAGGLETQYFGPGTRLLVL.